This is a list of T cell receptor beta chains from one sample in a study of T cells in Graves' hyperthyroidism and ophthalmopathy. A single record per CDR3 protein comes from TCRdb applying MiXCR to the multiplex PCR reads. The data show 220,000 or so distinct CDR3 sequences, around 15% seen once. Sequencing was done on a sample of blood. Every receptor here comes from a young woman with Graves' ophthalmopathy. Each CDR3 is given with its conserved first and last residue. D genes are given only for firm matches. The listing skips clone size in some rows; elsewhere it reads once, few, many or a size class.

V,D,size,J,DNA,CDR3
TRBV5-6,TRBD2,-,TRBJ2-2,TGTGCCAGCAGCTTGCGGAGCCTAGCGGGGGGCGCGAACACCGGGGAGCTGTTTTTT,CASSLRSLAGGANTGELFF
TRBV29-1,TRBD2,-,TRBJ2-7,TGCAGCGTCTCCTACCCCGGGACTAGCGGGAGGGTGTACGAGCAGTACTTC,CSVSYPGTSGRVYEQYF
TRBV7-2,TRBD1,-,TRBJ2-7,TGTGCCAGCAGCTTAGCAACAGGGGACTCCTACGAGCAGTACTTC,CASSLATGDSYEQYF
TRBV5-6,TRBD1,many,TRBJ2-1,TGTGCCAGCAGCTTTGCACAGGGGCCTACGTATGAGCAGTTCTTC,CASSFAQGPTYEQFF
TRBV15,-,many,TRBJ2-5,TGTGCCACCAGTTACAGGGTTACTCAAGAGACCCAGTACTTC,CATSYRVTQETQYF
TRBV27,-,many,TRBJ2-1,TGTGCCAGCAGTGCAACAGGGCGCGCTACCTACAATGAGCAGTTCTTC,CASSATGRATYNEQFF
TRBV2,TRBD2,many,TRBJ2-3,TGTGCCAGCAATCAGCGGGGGTTTCCAGATACGCAGTATTTT,CASNQRGFPDTQYF
TRBV15,-,many,TRBJ2-7,TGTGCCACCAGCAGAGATGGGGGGATTGGCTCCTACGAGCAGTACTTC,CATSRDGGIGSYEQYF
TRBV27,-,many,TRBJ1-2,TGTGCCAGCAGTAACAGGAGTAACTATGGCTACACCTTC,CASSNRSNYGYTF
TRBV20-1,TRBD2,many,TRBJ2-5,TGCAGTGCTACCGGGACTAGCGGGAGGTCTCCAGAGACCCAGTACTTC,CSATGTSGRSPETQYF
TRBV10-2,-,many,TRBJ1-1,TGCGCCAGCAGTGAGACTCGGAACACTGAAGCTTTCTTT,CASSETRNTEAFF
TRBV7-9,-,many,TRBJ2-2,TGTGCCAGCAGCTTACTGACAAGCACCGGGGAGCTGTTTTTT,CASSLLTSTGELFF
TRBV27,-,many,TRBJ1-1,TGTGCCAGCAGTTCTATTCTTTCCAGGGCTGAAGCTTTCTTT,CASSSILSRAEAFF
TRBV3-1,-,many,TRBJ2-1,TGTGCCAGCAGCCAAGTACAGGGAGCCTACAATGAGCAGTTCTTC,CASSQVQGAYNEQFF
TRBV6-1,-,many,TRBJ2-5,TGTGCCAGCAGAAGGGGAGGAGAGACCCAGTACTTC,CASRRGGETQYF
TRBV19,-,-,TRBJ2-2,TGTGCCAGTACCCGATCGGCCGGGGAGCTGTTTTTT,CASTRSAGELFF
TRBV4-1,TRBD2,many,TRBJ2-3,TGCGCCAGCAGCCAAGTTGCGGCTAGCGGGGCCAGCACAGATACGCAGTATTTT,CASSQVAASGASTDTQYF
TRBV4-2,-,many,TRBJ1-1,TGTGCCAGCAGCCAAGATCTAGGCAGGGAAACTGAAGCTTTCTTT,CASSQDLGRETEAFF
TRBV7-6,-,many,TRBJ2-3,TGTGCCAGCAGCGATATAGCGTCTAGCACAGATACGCAGTATTTT,CASSDIASSTDTQYF
TRBV2,TRBD1,-,TRBJ1-1,TGTGCCAGCAGTGACAGGGGGCCAGGCACTGAAGCTTTCTTT,CASSDRGPGTEAFF
TRBV20-1,TRBD1,-,TRBJ1-1,TGCAGTGCTAGGGACAGGGAGTCTTCTGAAGCTTTCTTT,CSARDRESSEAFF
TRBV11-3,-,many,TRBJ2-5,TGTGCCAGCAGCTTAGCGAAGGGTACAGGGTTGGAGACCCAGTACTTC,CASSLAKGTGLETQYF
TRBV2,-,-,TRBJ1-2,TGTGCCAGCAGTGGGACAGCTGAAACTTACTATGGCTACACCTTC,CASSGTAETYYGYTF
TRBV5-1,TRBD2,many,TRBJ2-3,TGCGCCAGCAGCCAGACTAGCGGGAAGTTGGATACGCAGTATTTT,CASSQTSGKLDTQYF
TRBV6-9,TRBD1,once,TRBJ1-2,TGTGCCAGCAGTTACCGGACAGGGAACTATGGCTACACCTTC,CASSYRTGNYGYTF
TRBV7-3,-,many,TRBJ2-1,TGTGCCAGCAGCTTAAGTTCCAATTCCTACAATGAGCAGTTCTTC,CASSLSSNSYNEQFF
TRBV12-3/TRBV12-4,-,once,TRBJ2-3,TGTGCCAGCAGTCACAGGGTGAGAGATACGCAGTATTTT,CASSHRVRDTQYF
TRBV11-2,-,many,TRBJ2-7,TGTGCCAGCAGCCCTCCGACCTCCGAGCAGTACTTC,CASSPPTSEQYF
TRBV13,-,many,TRBJ2-3,TGTGCCAGCAGCTTGCGAGGCGGGAACACAGATACGCAGTATTTT,CASSLRGGNTDTQYF
TRBV20-1,-,many,TRBJ2-7,TGCAGTGCTTCCCGGTCCGAATACGAGCAGTACTTC,CSASRSEYEQYF
TRBV12-3/TRBV12-4,TRBD1,many,TRBJ1-1,TGTGCCAGCAGAACCCGGACAGGGGGCTGGAGGATGAACACTGAAGCTTTCTTT,CASRTRTGGWRMNTEAFF
TRBV28,TRBD2,many,TRBJ2-2,TGTGCCAGCACCACTAGCGGGAGGGTTCTCGGGGAGCTGTTTTTT,CASTTSGRVLGELFF
TRBV20-1,TRBD2,many,TRBJ2-1,TGCAGTGCTCACCTAGCGGGAGTAATTGAGCAGTTCTTC,CSAHLAGVIEQFF
TRBV7-9,TRBD2,many,TRBJ2-1,TGTGCCAGCAGCTTGACTAGCGGGAGATCCGGGCAGTTCTTC,CASSLTSGRSGQFF
TRBV6-2/TRBV6-3,-,many,TRBJ2-2,TGTGCCAGCAGTTTTACCGGGACAAGCACCGGGGAGCTGTTTTTT,CASSFTGTSTGELFF